This T cell receptor (beta chain) was recorded in a study of identical twins (dated by TCRdb to 2016 to 2017). Some background on the complete study: The study deep-sequenced TCR alpha and beta repertoires from monozygotic twins, unrelated adults of various ages and cord blood to test whether fetal clonotypes persist. To rule out contamination, replicate twin experiments were performed at different times with different library preparation protocols.

Library prep was done by 5' RACE. TCRdb records Illumina HiSeq 2000 as the sequencer. Template switching introduced a universal primer binding site; the final cDNA contained a unique molecular identifier, enabling accurate counting of TCR cDNA molecules. Specific primers in the conserved constant-segment region were used to synthesize first-strand cDNA for the TCR alpha and beta chains. To control for contamination, each cDNA library was double barcoded with a SMART-Mk sample barcode plus Illumina barcodes. Two successive PCR steps introduced TruSeq adapter sequences along with Illumina sample barcodes. The Illumina HiSeq platform was used with custom primers to sequence TCR alpha and beta cDNA libraries. The original pipeline was this. MiGEC was used to process raw reads and extract unique molecular identifiers, and MiXCR was used to find CDR3 positions. For each individual, recombination models were inferred using an EM algorithm with the repgenHMM and IGoR tools. The analysis of shared clonotypes was done with the tcR package in R, with sharing normalized by the product of cloneset sizes. To study raw recombination without the effects of thymic and clonal selection, out-of-frame nonproductive sequences were analyzed. TCRdb applied fastp at Q25 and MiXCR to the public reads, then kept only in-frame beta chains. Rows merge per CDR3 protein into single entries with the most common DNA and genes. Here the V and J calls rest on TCRdb's processing, not on the authors' analysis. A total of 100,000 to 110,000 distinct CDR3 sequences appear in this sample, about 6% of them only once. The ten largest clones represent 9.5% to 15% of the sample.

V loses 0 bases, J loses 0 bases, and the germline ends lie 10 bases apart. The CDR3 measures 16 amino acids from cysteine to phenylalanine. The sequence is cut down to CDR3 DNA, 48 bases in frame from base 1. The germline V gene encodes CDR1 KGHSH and CDR2 LQKENI. Every donor in the study was a healthy Caucasian. Miltenyi CD45RO+ enrichment and human naive T-cell isolation kits were used to isolate memory (CD45RO+) and naive T cells from PBMC. This clonotype was counted a few times. Its target antigen remains unknown. Base qualities are not at hand, and no much larger clone is one base apart. General conclusions and limits of the study: Abundant cord blood beta clonotypes had fewer insertions, young adult naive repertoires showed a similar but weaker trend, and memory repertoires showed no such trend. Zero-insertion analyses could be partly confounded by invariant T cells such as MAIT and iNKT, although diverse VJ usage argued against such confounding for most clonotypes. Because the same donors could not be followed over many years, the conclusions depended on cross-sectional statistical analysis. Out-of-frame TCR alpha sharing in monozygotic twins was systematically underestimated by recombination models, whereas sharing between unrelated individuals was in agreement with the recombination models. Excess twin sharing in beta out-of-frame sequences was weaker because fewer shared sequences lowered the signal-to-noise ratio. Out-of-frame TCR alpha sequences shared between twins showed an excess of low generation-probability sequences compared with coincidental sharing between unrelated individuals.

The TCR was taken from a woman aged 50 to 65 in good health. The chain employs TRBV18 and TRBJ2-3, with an unclear D gene assignment. Sequencing was done on a sample of memory T cells sorted from blood. What the cell subset or site label conveys for this sample: CD45RO+ enriched T cells. At the DNA level, the sequence is TGTGCCAGCTCACCACCGTCTCAGCCTAGCACAGATACGCAGTATTTT. Its protein product is CASSPPSQPSTDTQYF.